The T cell receptor beta chain under discussion was sequenced for a study of T cell changes during pregnancy in multiple sclerosis. CDR1 MDHEN and CDR2 SYDVKM come from the germline V gene. This CDR3 is 12 amino acids long. Trimming took 4 bases from V and 5 from J, leaving 8 bases between them. Only in-frame clones appear in the TCRdb table, and some are missing; sequencing was by immunoSEQ multiplex PCR. This table holds 60,000 to 90,000 clones, 92% found once. Material: peripheral blood, obtained in the first trimester of pregnancy. The V gene is TRBV28, the J gene TRBJ1-2, with D possibly matching TRBD1 (5 bases). The TCR was taken from a female donor in good health, enrolled as a control in a pregnancy study. The CDR3 DNA is TGTGCCAGCAGTTCCCCAGGGTATGGCTACACCTTC. Its protein is CASSSPGYGYTF.